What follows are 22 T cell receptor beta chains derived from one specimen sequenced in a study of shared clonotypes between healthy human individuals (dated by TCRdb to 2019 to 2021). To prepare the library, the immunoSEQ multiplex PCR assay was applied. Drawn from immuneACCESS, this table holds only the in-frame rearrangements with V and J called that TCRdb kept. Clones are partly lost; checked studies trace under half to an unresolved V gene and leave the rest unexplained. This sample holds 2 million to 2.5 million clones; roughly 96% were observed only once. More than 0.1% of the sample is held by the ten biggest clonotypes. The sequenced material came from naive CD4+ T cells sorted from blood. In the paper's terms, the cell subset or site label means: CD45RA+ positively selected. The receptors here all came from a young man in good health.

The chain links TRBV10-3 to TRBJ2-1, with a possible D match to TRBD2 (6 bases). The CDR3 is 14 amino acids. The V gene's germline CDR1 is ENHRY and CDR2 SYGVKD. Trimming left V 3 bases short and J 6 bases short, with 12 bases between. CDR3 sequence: CAISEFGEANEQFF. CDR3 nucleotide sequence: TGTGCCATCAGTGAATTCGGGGAGGCCAATGAGCAGTTCTTC.

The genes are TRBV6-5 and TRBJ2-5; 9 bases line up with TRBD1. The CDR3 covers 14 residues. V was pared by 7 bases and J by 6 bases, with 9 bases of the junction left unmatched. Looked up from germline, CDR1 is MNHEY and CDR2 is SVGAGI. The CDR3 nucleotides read TGTGCCAGCATGCTACAGGGGGCTCAGAAGACCCAGTACTTC. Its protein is CASMLQGAQKTQYF.

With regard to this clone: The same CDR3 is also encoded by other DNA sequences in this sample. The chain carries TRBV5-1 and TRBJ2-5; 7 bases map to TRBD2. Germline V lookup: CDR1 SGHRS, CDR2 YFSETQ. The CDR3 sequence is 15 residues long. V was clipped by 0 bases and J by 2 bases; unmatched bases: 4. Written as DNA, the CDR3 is TGCGCCAGCAGCTTGGTAGCGGGCGGGCAAGAGACCCAGTACTTC. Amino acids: CASSLVAGGQETQYF.

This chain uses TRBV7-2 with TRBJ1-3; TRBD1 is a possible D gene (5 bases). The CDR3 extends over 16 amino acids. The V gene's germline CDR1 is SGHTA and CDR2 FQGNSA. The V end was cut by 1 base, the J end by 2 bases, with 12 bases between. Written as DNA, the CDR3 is TGTGCCAGCAGCTTAGAGCGGAGCAGGGCTGGAAACACCATATATTTT. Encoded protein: CASSLERSRAGNTIYF.

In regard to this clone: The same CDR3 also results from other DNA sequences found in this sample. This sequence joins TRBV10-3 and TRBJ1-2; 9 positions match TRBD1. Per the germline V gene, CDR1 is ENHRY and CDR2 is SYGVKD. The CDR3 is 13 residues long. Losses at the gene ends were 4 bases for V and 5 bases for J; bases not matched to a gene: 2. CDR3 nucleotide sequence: TGTGCCATCAGTGCGGACAGGGGTTATGGCTACACCTTC. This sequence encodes CAISADRGYGYTF.

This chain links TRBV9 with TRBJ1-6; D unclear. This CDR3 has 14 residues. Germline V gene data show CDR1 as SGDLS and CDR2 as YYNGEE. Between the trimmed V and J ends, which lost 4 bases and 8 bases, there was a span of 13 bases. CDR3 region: CASSLRIADSPLHF. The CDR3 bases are TGTGCCAGCAGCCTCCGGATAGCGGATTCACCCCTCCACTTT.

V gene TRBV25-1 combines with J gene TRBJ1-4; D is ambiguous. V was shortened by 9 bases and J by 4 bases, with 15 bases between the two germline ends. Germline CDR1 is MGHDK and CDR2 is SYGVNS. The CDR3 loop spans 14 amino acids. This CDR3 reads CASTRAGFNEKLFF. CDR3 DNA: TGTGCCAGTACCCGGGCGGGTTTTAATGAAAAACTGTTTTTT.

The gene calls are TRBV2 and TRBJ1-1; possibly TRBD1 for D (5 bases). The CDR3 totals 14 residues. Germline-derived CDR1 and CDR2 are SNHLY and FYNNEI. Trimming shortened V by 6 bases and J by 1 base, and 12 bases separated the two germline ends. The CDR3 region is CASSHSGPNTEAFF. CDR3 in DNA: TGTGCCAGCAGCCACTCGGGGCCGAACACTGAAGCTTTCTTT.

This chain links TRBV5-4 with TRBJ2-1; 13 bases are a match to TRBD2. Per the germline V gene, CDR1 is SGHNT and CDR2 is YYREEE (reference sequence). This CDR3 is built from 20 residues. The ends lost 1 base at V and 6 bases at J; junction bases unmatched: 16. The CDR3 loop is CASSLWVGLAGYLASNEQFF. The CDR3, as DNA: TGTGCCAGCAGCTTGTGGGTGGGACTAGCGGGATATTTAGCGAGCAATGAGCAGTTCTTC.

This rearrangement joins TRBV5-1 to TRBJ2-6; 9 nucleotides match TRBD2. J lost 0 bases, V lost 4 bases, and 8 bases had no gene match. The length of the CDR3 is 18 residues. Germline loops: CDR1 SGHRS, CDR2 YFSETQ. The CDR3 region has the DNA TGCGCCAGCAGCCTGGAGGGACTAGCCATCTCTGGGGCCAACGTCCTGACTTTC. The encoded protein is CASSLEGLAISGANVLTF.

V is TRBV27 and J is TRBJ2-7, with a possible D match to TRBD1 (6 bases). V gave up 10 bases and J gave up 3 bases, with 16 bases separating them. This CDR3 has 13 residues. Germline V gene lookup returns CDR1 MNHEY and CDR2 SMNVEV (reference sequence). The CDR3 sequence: CATMGAPHYEQYF. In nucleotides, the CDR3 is TGTGCCACCATGGGGGCACCGCACTACGAGCAGTACTTC.

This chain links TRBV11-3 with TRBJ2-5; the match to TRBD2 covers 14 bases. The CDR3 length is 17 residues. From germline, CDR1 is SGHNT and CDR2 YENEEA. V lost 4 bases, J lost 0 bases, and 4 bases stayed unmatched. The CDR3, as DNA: TGTGCCAGCAGCTCTCGGACTAGCGGGGGGCACCAAGAGACCCAGTACTTC. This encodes CASSSRTSGGHQETQYF.

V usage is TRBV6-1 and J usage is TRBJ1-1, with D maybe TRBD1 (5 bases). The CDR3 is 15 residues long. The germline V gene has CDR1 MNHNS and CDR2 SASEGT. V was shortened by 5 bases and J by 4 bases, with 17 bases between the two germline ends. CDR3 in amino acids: CASSPNTAGTTEAFF. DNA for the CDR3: TGTGCCAGCAGTCCCAACACCGCAGGGACCACTGAAGCTTTCTTT.

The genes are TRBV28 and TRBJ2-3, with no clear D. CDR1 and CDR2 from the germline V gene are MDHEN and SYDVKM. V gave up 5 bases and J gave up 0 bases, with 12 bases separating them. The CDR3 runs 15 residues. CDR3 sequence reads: CASSPQAVSTDTQYF. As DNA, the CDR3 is TGTGCCAGCAGTCCCCAGGCTGTGAGCACAGATACGCAGTATTTT. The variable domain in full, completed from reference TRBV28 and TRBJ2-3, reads DVKVTQSSRYLVKRTGEKVFLECVQDMDHENMFWYRQDPGLGLRLIYFSYDVKMKEKGDIPEGYSVSREKKERFSLILESASTNQTSMYLCASSPQAVSTDTQYFGPGTRLTVL.

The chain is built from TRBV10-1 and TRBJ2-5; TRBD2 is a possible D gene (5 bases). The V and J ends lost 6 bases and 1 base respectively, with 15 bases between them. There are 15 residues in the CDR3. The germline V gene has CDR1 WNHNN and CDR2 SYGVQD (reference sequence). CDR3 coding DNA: TGCGCCAGCAGCGACTCGGACTTAGCCCAAGAGACCCAGTACTTC. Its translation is CASSDSDLAQETQYF.

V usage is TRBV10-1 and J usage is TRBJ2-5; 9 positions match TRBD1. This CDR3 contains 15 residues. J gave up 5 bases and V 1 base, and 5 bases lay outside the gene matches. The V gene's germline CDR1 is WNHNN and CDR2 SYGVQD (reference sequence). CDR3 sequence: CASSEWTGAGETQYF. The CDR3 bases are TGCGCCAGCAGTGAGTGGACAGGGGCCGGCGAGACCCAGTACTTC.

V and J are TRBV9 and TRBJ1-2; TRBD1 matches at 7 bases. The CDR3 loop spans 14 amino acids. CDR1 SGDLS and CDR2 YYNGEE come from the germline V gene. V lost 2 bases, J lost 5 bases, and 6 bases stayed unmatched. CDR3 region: CASSVTGFGYGYTF. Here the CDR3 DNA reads TGTGCCAGCAGCGTGACAGGGTTTGGGTATGGCTACACCTTC.

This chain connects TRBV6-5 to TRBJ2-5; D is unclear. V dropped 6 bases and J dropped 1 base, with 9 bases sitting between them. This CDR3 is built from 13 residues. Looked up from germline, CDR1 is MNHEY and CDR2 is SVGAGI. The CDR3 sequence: CASSRGTQETQYF. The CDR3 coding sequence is TGTGCCAGCAGCCGAGGTACCCAAGAGACCCAGTACTTC.

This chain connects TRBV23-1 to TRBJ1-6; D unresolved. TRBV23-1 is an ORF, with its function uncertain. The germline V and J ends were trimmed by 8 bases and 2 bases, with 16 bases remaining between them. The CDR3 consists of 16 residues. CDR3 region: CASQITSCPYNSPLHF. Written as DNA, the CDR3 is TGCGCCAGCCAAATTACTTCTTGTCCCTATAATTCACCCCTCCACTTT.

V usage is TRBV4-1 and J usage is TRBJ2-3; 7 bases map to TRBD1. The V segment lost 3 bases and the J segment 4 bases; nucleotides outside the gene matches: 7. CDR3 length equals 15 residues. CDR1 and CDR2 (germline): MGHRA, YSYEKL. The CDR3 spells CASSQVGGTADTQYF. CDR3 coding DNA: TGCGCCAGCAGCCAGGTAGGGGGCACAGCAGATACGCAGTATTTT.

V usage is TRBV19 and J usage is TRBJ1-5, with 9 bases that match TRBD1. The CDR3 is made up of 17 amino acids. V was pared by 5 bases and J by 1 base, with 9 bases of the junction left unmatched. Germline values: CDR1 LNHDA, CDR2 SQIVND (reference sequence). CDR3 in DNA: TGTGCCAGTAGTGCCTACACAGGGGGCGCGAGCAATCAGCCCCAGCATTTT. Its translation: CASSAYTGGASNQPQHF.

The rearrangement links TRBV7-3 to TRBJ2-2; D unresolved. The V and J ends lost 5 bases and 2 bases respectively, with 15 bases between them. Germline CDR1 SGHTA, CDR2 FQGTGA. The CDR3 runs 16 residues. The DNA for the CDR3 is TGTGCCAGCAGCCGTGGAACCGGTTTTAACACCGGGGAGCTGTTTTTT. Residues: CASSRGTGFNTGELFF.